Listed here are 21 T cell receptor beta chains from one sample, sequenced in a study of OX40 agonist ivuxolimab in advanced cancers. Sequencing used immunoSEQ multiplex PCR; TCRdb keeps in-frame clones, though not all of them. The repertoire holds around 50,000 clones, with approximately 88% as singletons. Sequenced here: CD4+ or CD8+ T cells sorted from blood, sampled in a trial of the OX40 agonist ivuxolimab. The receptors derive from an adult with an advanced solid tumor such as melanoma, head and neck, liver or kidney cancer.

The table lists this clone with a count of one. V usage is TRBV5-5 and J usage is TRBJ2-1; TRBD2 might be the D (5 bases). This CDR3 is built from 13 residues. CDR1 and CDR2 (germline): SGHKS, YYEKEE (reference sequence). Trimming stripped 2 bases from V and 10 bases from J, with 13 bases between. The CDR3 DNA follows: TGTGCCAGCAGCTTTACTGGCGGGCGGGAGCAGTTCTTC. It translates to CASSFTGGREQFF.

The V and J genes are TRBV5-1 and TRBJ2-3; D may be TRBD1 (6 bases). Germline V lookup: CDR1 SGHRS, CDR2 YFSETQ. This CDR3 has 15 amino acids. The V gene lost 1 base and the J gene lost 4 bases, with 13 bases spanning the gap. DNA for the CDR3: TGCGCCAGCAGCTTGATAACAGGGCCCGCAGATACGCAGTATTTT. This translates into CASSLITGPADTQYF. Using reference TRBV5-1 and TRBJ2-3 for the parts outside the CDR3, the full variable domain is KAGVTQTPRYLIKTRGQQVTLSCSPISGHRSVSWYQQTPGQGLQFLFEYFSETQRNKGNFPGRFSGRQFSNSRSEMNVSTLELGDSALYLCASSLITGPADTQYFGPGTRLTVL.

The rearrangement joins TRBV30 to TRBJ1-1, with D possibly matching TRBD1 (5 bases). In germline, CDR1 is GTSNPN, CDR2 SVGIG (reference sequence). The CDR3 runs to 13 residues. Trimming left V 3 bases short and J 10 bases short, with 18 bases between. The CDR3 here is CAWRDQGYLGAFF. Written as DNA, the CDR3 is TGTGCCTGGAGGGACCAGGGTTATCTAGGAGCTTTCTTT.

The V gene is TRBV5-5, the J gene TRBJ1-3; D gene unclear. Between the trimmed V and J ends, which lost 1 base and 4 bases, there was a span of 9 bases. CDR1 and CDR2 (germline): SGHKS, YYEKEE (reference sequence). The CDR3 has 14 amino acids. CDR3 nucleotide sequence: TGTGCCAGCAGCTTGACAGCTCTAGGAAACACCATATATTTT. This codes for CASSLTALGNTIYF. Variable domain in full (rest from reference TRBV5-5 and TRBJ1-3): DAGVTQSPTHLIKTRGQQVTLRCSPISGHKSVSWYQQVLGQGPQFIFQYYEKEERGRGNFPDRFSARQFPNYSSELNVNALLLGDSALYLCASSLTALGNTIYFGEGSWLTVV.

The CDR3 coding sequence is TGCGCCACCGCGACCCACAGGTCCTCTGGAAACACCATATATTTT. This codes for CATATHRSSGNTIYF. The gene calls are TRBV10-2 and TRBJ1-3; TRBD1 might be the D (5 bases). This CDR3 contains 15 residues. Germline V gene data show CDR1 as WSHSY and CDR2 as SAAADI. Trimming cost V 10 bases and J 0 bases, with 16 bases left between them.

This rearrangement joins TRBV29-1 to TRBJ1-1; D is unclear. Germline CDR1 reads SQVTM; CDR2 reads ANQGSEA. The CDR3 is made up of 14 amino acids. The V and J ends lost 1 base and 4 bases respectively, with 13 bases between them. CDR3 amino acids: CSVEAVVRGTEAFF. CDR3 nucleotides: TGCAGCGTTGAAGCCGTGGTCAGAGGCACTGAAGCTTTCTTT.

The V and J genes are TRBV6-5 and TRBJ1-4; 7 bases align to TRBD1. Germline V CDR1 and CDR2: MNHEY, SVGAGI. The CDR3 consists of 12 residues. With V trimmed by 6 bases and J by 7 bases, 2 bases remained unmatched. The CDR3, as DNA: TGTGCCAGCAGAACAGGGGTTGAAAAACTGTTTTTT. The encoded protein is CASRTGVEKLFF.

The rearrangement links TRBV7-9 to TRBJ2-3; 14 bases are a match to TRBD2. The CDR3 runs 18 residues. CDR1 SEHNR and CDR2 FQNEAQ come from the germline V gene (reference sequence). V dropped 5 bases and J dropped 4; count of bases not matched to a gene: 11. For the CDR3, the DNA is TGTGCCAGCAGCCCAGGCGACGGACTAGCGGGAGGATCAGATACGCAGTATTTT. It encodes CASSPGDGLAGGSDTQYF.

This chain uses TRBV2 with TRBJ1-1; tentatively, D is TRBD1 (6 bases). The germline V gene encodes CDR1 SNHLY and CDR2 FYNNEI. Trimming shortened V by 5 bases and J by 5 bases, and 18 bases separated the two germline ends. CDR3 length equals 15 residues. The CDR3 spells CASSSQGFQGTEAFF. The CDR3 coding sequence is TGTGCCAGCAGTTCCCAGGGGTTCCAAGGGACTGAAGCTTTCTTT. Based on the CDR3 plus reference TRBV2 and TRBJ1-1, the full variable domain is EPEVTQTPSHQVTQMGQEVILRCVPISNHLYFYWYRQILGQKVEFLVSFYNNEISEKSEIFDDQFSVERPDGSNFTLKIRSTKLEDSAMYFCASSSQGFQGTEAFFGQGTRLTVV.

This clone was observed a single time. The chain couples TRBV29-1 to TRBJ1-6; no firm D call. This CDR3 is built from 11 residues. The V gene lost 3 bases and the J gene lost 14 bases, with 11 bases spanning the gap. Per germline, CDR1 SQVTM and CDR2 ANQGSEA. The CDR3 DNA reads TGCAGCGTTGAGGTTGGAGAATCCCTCCACTTT. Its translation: CSVEVGESLHF.

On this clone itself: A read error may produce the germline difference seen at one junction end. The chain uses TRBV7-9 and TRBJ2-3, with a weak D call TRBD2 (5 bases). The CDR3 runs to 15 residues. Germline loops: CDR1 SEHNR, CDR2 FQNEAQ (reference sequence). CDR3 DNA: TGTGCCAGCCCCTCTGGGAGTGTTAGCACAGATACGCAATATTTT. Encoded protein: CASPSGSVSTDTQYF.

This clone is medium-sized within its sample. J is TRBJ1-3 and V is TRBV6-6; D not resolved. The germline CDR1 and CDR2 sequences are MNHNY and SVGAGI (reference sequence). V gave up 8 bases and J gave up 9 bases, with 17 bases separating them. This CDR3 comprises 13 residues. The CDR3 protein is CASDPRGSGTIYF. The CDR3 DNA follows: TGTGCCAGCGACCCCAGAGGGAGCGGCACCATATATTTT.

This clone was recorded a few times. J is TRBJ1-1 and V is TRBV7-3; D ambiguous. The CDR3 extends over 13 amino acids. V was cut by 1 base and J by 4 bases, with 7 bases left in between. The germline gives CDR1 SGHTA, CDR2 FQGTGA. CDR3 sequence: CASSLNGITEAFF. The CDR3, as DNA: TGTGCCAGCAGCTTAAATGGTATCACTGAAGCTTTCTTT.

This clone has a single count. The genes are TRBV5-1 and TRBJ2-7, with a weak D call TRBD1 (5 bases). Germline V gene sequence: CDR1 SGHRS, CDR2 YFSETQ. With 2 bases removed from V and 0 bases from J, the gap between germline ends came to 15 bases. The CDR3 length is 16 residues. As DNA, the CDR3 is TGCGCCAGCAGCTTACTTTCAGGGCCAAGCTCCTACGAGCAGTACTTC. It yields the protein CASSLLSGPSSYEQYF.

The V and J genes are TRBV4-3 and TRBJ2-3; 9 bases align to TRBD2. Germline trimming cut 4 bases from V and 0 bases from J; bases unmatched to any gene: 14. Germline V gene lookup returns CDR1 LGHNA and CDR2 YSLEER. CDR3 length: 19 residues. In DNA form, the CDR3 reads TGCGCCAGCAGCCCTTCCAAGACTAGCGGATTGTATAGCACAGATACGCAGTATTTT. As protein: CASSPSKTSGLYSTDTQYF.

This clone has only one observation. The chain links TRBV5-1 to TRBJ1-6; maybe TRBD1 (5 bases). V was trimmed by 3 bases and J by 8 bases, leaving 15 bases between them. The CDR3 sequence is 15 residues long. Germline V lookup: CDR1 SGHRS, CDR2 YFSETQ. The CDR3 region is CASSSTRDSHSPLHF. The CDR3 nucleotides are TGCGCCAGCAGCTCCACACGGGACTCTCATTCACCCCTCCACTTT.

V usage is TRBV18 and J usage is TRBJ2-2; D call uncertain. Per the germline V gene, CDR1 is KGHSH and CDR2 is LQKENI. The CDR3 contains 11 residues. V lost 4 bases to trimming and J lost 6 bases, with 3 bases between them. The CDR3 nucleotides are TGTGCCAGCTCACGGGCCGGGGAGCTGTTTTTT. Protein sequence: CASSRAGELFF.

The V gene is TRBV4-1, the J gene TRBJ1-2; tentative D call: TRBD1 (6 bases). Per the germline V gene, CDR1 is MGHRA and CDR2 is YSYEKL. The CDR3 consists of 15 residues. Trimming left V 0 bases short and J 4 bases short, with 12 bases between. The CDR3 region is CASSQESKGVYGYTF. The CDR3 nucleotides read TGCGCCAGCAGCCAAGAGTCAAAGGGGGTCTATGGCTACACCTTC.

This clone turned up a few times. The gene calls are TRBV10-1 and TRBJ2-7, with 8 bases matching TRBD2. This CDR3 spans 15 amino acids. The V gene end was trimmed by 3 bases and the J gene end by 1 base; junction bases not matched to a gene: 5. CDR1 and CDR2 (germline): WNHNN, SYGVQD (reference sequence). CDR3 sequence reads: CASSESTSGSYEQYF. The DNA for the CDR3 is TGCGCCAGCAGTGAATCAACTAGCGGATCCTACGAGCAGTACTTC.

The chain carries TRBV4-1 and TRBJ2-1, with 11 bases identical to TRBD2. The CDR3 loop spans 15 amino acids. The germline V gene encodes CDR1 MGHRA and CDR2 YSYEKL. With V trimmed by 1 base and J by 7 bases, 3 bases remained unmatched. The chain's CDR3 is CASSQGLAGRNEQFF. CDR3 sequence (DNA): TGCGCCAGCAGCCAAGGACTAGCGGGAAGGAATGAGCAGTTCTTC.

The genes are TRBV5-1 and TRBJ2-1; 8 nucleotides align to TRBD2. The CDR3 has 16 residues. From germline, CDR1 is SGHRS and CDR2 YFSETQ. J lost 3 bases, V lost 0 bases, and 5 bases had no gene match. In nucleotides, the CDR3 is TGCGCCAGCAGCTTGGCCCCCGGGACTAGCTACAATGAGCAGTTCTTC. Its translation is CASSLAPGTSYNEQFF.